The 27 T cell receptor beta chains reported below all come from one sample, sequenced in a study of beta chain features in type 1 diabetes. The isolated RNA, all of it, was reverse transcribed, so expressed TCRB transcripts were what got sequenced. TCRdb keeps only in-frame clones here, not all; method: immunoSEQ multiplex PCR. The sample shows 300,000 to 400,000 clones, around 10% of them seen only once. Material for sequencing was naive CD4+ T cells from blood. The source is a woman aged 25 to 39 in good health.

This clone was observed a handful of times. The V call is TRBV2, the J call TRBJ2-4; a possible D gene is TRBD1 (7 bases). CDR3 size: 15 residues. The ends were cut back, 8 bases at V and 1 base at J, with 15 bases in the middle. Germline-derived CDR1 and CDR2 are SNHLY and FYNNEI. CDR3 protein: CASGKEGAAKNIQYF. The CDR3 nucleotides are TGTGCCAGCGGAAAGGAGGGGGCGGCCAAAAACATTCAGTACTTC.

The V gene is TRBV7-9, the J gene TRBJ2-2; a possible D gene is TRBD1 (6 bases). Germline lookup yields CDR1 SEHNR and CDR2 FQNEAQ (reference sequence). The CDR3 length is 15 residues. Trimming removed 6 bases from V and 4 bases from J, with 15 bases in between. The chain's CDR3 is CASRFYAGATGELFF. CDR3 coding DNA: TGTGCCAGCAGGTTTTATGCAGGGGCCACCGGGGAGCTGTTTTTT. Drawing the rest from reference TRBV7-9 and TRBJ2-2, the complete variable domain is DTGVSQNPRHKITKRGQNVTFRCDPISEHNRLYWYRQTLGQGPEFLTYFQNEAQLEKSRLLSDRFSAERPKGSFSTLEIQRTEQGDSAMYLCASRFYAGATGELFFGEGSRLTVL.

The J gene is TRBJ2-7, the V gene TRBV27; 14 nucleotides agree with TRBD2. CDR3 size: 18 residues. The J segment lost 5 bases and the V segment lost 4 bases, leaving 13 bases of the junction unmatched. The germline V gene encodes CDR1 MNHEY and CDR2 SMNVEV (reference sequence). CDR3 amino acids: CASSSYPGLAGVLDEQYF. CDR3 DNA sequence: TGTGCCAGCAGTTCATACCCGGGACTAGCGGGAGTCTTGGACGAGCAGTACTTC.

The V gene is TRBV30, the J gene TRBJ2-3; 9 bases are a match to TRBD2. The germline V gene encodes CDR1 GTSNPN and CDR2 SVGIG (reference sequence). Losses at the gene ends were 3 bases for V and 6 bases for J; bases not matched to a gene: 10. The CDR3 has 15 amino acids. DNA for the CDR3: TGTGCCTGGAGGCGGACTAGCGCCGAGGCGGATACGCAGTATTTT. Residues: CAWRRTSAEADTQYF.

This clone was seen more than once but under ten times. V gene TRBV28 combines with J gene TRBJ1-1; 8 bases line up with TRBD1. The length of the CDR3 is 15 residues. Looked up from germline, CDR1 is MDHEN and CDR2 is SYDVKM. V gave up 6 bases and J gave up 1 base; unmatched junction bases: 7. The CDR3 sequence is CASSQTGTGNTEAFF. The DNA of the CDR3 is TGTGCCAGCAGCCAAACCGGGACAGGGAACACTGAAGCTTTCTTT.

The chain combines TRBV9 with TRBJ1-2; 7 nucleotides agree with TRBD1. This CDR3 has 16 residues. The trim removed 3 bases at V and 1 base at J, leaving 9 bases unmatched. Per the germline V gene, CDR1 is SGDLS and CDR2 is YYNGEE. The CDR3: CASSADGGQINYGYTF. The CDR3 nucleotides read TGTGCCAGCAGCGCCGACGGGGGACAGATTAACTATGGCTACACCTTC.

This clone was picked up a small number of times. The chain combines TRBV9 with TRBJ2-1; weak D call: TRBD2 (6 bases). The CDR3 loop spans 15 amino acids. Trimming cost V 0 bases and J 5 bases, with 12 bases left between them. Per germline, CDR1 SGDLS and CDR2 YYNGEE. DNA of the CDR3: TGTGCCAGCAGCGTAGTCCCGGGAGAGAACAATGAGCAGTTCTTC. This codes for CASSVVPGENNEQFF.

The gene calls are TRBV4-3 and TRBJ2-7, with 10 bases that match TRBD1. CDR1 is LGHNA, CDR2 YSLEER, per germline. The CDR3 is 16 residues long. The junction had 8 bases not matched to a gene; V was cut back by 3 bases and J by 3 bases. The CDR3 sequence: CASSQRQGAPGYEQYF. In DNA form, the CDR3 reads TGCGCCAGCAGCCAGAGACAGGGGGCGCCGGGCTACGAGCAGTACTTC.

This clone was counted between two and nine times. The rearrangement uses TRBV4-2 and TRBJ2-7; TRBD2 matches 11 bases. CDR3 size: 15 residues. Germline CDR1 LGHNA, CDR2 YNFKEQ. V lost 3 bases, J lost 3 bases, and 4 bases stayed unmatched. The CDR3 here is CASSQGTSGNYEQYF. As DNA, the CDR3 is TGTGCCAGCAGCCAGGGGACTAGCGGAAACTACGAGCAGTACTTC.

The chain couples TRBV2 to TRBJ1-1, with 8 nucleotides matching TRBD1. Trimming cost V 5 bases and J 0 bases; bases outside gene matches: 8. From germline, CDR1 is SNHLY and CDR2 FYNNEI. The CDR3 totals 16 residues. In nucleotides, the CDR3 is TGTGCCAGCAGTAAGGACAGGGTACTTCTGAACACTGAAGCTTTCTTT. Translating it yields CASSKDRVLLNTEAFF.

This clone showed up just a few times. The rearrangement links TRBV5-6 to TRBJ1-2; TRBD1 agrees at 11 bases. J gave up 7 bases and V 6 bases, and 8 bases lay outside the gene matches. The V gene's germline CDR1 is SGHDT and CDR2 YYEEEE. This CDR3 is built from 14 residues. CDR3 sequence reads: CASKYGQGAAGYTF. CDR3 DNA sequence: TGTGCCAGCAAATACGGACAGGGGGCGGCTGGCTACACCTTC. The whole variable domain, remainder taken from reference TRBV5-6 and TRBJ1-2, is DAGVTQSPTHLIKTRGQQVTLRCSPKSGHDTVSWYQQALGQGPQFIFQYYEEEERQRGNFPDRFSGHQFPNYSSELNVNALLLGDSALYLCASKYGQGAAGYTFGSGTRLTVV.

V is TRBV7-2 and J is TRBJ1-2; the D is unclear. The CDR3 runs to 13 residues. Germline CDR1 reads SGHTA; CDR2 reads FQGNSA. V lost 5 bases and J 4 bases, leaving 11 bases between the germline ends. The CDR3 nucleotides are TGTGCCAGCAGCCGAGACACCATCTATGGCTACACCTTC. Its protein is CASSRDTIYGYTF.

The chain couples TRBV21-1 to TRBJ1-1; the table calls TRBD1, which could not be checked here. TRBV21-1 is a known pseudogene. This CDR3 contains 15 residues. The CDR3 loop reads CASSIGPGGITEAFF. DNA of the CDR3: TGTGCCAGCAGCATTGGGCCAGGGGGGATCACTGAAGCTTTCTTT.

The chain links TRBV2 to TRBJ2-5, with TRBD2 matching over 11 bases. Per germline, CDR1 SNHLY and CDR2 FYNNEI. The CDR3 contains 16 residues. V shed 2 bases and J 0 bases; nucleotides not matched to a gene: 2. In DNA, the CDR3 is TGTGCCAGCAGTGAAACGGGACTAGCGGACCAAGAGACCCAGTACTTC. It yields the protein CASSETGLADQETQYF.

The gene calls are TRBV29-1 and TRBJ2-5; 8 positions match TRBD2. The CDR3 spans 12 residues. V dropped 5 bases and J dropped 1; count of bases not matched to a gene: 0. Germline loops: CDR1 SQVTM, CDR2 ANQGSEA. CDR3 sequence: CSVTSGQETQYF. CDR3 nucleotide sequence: TGCAGCGTTACTAGCGGCCAAGAGACCCAGTACTTC. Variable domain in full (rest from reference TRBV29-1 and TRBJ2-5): SAVISQKPSRDICQRGTSLTIQCQVDSQVTMMFWYRQQPGQSLTLIATANQGSEATYESGFVIDKFPISRPNLTFSTLTVSNMSPEDSSIYLCSVTSGQETQYFGPGTRLLVL.

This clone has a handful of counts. The CDR3 region is CSVVETGPPYEQYF. The CDR3 DNA sequence: TGCAGCGTTGTAGAGACAGGACCACCCTACGAGCAGTACTTC. V is TRBV29-1 and J is TRBJ2-7; the D gene is possibly TRBD1 (6 bases). The CDR3 extends over 14 amino acids. V lost 4 bases to trimming and J lost 2 bases, with 15 bases between them. Germline CDR1 is SQVTM and CDR2 is ANQGSEA.

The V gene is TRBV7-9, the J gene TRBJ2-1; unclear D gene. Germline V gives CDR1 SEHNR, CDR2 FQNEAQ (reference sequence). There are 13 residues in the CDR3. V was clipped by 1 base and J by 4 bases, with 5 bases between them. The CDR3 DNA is TGTGCCAGCAGCTTAGAACAGTACAATGAGCAGTTCTTC. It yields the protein CASSLEQYNEQFF. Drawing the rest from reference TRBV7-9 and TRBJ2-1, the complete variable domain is DTGVSQNPRHKITKRGQNVTFRCDPISEHNRLYWYRQTLGQGPEFLTYFQNEAQLEKSRLLSDRFSAERPKGSFSTLEIQRTEQGDSAMYLCASSLEQYNEQFFGPGTRLTVL.

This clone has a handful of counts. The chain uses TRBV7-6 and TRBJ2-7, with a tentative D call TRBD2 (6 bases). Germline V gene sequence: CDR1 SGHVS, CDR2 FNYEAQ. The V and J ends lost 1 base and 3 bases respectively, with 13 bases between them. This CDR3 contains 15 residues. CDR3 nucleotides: TGTGCCAGCAGCTTAGTCCCCGGGGGTGACTACGAGCAGTACTTC. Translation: CASSLVPGGDYEQYF.

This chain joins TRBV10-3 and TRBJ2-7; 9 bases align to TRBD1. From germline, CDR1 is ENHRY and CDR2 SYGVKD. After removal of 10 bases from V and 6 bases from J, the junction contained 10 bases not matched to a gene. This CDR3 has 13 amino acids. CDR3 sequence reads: CATTGGASGEQYF. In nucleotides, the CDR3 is TGTGCCACTACAGGGGGCGCATCGGGCGAGCAGTACTTC.

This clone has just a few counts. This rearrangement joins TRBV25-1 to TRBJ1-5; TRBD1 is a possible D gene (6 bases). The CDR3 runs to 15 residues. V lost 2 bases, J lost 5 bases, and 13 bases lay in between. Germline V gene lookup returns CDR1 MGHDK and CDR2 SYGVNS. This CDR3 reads CASSEGGAGYQPQHF. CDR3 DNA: TGTGCCAGCAGTGAAGGGGGGGCGGGTTATCAGCCCCAGCATTTT.

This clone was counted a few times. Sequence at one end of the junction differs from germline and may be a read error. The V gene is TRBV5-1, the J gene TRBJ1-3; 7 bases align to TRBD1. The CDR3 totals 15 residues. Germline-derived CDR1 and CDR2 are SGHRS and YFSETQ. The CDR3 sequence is CASTLAGGSGNTIYF. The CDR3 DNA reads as TGCGCCAGCACCTTGGCAGGGGGCTCTGGAAACACCATATATTTT.

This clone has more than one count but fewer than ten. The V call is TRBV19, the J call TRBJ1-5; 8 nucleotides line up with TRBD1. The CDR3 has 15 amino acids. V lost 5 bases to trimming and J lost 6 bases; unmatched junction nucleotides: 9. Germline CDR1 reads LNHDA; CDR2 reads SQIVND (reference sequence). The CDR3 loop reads CASSGPDREVQPQHF. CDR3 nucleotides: TGTGCCAGTAGTGGGCCGGACAGGGAGGTTCAGCCCCAGCATTTT.

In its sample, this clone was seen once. The CDR3: CASSTGTPYEQYF. The CDR3 bases are TGTGCCAGCAGTACCGGGACTCCCTACGAGCAGTACTTC. This chain uses TRBV28 with TRBJ2-7; D is perhaps TRBD2 (6 bases). V was shortened by 5 bases and J by 2 bases, with 10 bases between the two germline ends. The V gene's germline CDR1 is MDHEN and CDR2 SYDVKM. CDR3 length: 13 amino acids.

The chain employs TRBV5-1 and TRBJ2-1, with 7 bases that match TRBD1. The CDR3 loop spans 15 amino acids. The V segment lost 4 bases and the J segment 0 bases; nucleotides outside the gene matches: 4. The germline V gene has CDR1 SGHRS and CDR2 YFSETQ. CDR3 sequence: CASSLTGNSYNEQFF. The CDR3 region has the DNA TGCGCCAGCAGCCTGACAGGGAACTCCTACAATGAGCAGTTCTTC.

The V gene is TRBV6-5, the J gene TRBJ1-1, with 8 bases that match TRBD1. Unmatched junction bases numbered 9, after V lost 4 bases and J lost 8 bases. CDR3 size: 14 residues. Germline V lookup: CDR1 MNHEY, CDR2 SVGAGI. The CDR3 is CASSSRTGTAEAFF. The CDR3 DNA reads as TGTGCCAGCAGTTCCCGGACAGGGACCGCCGAAGCTTTCTTT.

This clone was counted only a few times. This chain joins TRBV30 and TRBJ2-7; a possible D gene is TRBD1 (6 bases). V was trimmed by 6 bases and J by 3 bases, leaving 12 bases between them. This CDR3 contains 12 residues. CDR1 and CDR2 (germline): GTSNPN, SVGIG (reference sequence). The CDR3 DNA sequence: TGTGCCTGCAACACAGGGATCTACGAGCAGTACTTC. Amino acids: CACNTGIYEQYF.

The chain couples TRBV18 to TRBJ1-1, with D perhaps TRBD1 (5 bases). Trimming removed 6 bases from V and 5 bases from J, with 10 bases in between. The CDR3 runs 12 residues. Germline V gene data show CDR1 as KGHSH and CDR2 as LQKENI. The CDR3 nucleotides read TGTGCCAGCTCGCCCGACAGTACTGAAGCTTTCTTT. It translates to CASSPDSTEAFF.